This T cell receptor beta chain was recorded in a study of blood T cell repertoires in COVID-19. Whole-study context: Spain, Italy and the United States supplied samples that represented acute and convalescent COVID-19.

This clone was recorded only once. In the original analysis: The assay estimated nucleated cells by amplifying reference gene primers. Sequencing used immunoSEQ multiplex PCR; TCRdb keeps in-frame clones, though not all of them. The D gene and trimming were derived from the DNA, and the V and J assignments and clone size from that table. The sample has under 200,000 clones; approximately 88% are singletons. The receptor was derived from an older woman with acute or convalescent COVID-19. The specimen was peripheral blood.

CDR3 nucleotide sequence: TGTGCCAGCAGCTTTAACAGGGGGTACGAGCAGTACTTC. This encodes CASSFNRGYEQYF. V gene TRBV7-2 combines with J gene TRBJ2-7, with TRBD1 matching over 8 bases. Germline assignment: CDR1 SGHTA and CDR2 FQGNSA. V was clipped by 3 bases and J by 4 bases; unmatched bases: 2. There are 13 residues in the CDR3. Looking up the rest from reference TRBV7-2 and TRBJ2-7 gives the full variable domain: GAGVSQSPSNKVTEKGKDVELRCDPISGHTALYWYRQSLGQGLEFLIYFQGNSAPDKSGLPSDRFSAERTGGSVSTLTIQRTQQEDSAVYLCASSFNRGYEQYFGPGTRLTVT.